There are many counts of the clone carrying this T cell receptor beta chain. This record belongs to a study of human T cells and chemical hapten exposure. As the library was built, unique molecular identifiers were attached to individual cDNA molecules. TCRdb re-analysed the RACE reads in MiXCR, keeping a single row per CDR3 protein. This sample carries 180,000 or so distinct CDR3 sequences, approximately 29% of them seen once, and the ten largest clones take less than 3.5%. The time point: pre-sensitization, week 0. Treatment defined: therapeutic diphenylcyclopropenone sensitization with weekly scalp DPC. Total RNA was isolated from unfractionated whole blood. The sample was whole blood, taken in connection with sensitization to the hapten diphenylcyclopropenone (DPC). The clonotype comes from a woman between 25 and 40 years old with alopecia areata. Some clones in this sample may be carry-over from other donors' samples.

CDR3 nucleotide sequence: TGCAGTGCTATAATGGGGGCAGGTCAGCCCCAGCATTTT. Its protein product is CSAIMGAGQPQHF. The chain uses TRBV20-1 and TRBJ1-5; weak D call: TRBD1 (6 bases). The germline V gene encodes CDR1 DFQATT and CDR2 SNEGSKA (reference sequence). The CDR3 covers 13 residues. The ends were cut back, 4 bases at V and 6 bases at J, with 13 bases in the middle.